The 27 T cell receptor beta chains below were found in one sample sequenced in a study of metastatic and nonmetastatic thyroid tumors. MiXCR reprocessed the PCR reads for TCRdb. This sample has about 10,000 clones; approximately 33% occur once, and the top ten carry 4.8%. No patient had received any treatment before thyroid surgery. The material sequenced was tumor tissue. Receptors were obtained from a female donor with papillary thyroid cancer or a benign thyroid nodule (not recorded which). Some clones in this sample may be carry-over from other donors' samples.

Turning to this clone: This sequence may be a read error, since a much larger clone differs from it by one base. The rearrangement joins TRBV7-9 to TRBJ1-1; D gene uncertain. Looked up from germline, CDR1 is SEHNR and CDR2 is FQNEAQ (reference sequence). This CDR3 region has 8 residues. The chain's CDR3 is CASSPFFF. In nucleotides, the CDR3 is TGTGCCAGCAGCCCCTTTTTCTTC.

The chain combines TRBV30 with TRBJ2-7; 10 nucleotides line up with TRBD1. V lost 7 bases to trimming and J lost 6 bases; unmatched junction nucleotides: 9. CDR1 is GTSNPN and CDR2 is SVGIG in the germline V gene (reference sequence). The CDR3 consists of 13 residues. The CDR3 DNA reads as TGTGCCTCCACCCGGGACAGGGGTGCCGAGCAGTACTTC. Encoded protein: CASTRDRGAEQYF. The complete variable domain, with remaining parts taken from reference TRBV30 and TRBJ2-7, reads SQTIHQWPATLVQPVGSPLSLECTVEGTSNPNLYWYRQAAGRGLQLLFYSVGIGQISSEVPQNLSASRPQDRQFILSSKKLLLSDSGFYLCASTRDRGAEQYFGPGTRLTVT.

This clone has at least ten counts. A much bigger clone sits one base away, suggesting this may be a read error. Other DNA sequences in the sample encode the same CDR3. This chain uses TRBV5-1 with TRBJ2-3; maybe TRBD2 (5 bases). Looked up from germline, CDR1 is SGHRS and CDR2 is YFSETQ. The germline V and J ends were trimmed by 4 bases and 1 base, with 16 bases remaining between them. This CDR3 is 16 amino acids long. The CDR3 nucleotides read TGCGCCAGCAGCCCCGGGGTGAGCGCTCGCACAGATACGCAGTATTTT. This sequence encodes CASSPGVSARTDTQYF.

The chain is built from TRBV25-1 and TRBJ2-2; D not resolved. Looked up from germline, CDR1 is MGHDK and CDR2 is SYGVNS. Trimming removed 5 bases at V and 6 bases at J, with 1 base between. The length of the CDR3 is 10 residues. CDR3 amino acids: CASSSGELFF. For the CDR3, the DNA is TGTGCCAGCAGTTCCGGGGAGCTGTTTTTT. Full variable domain (remainder filled in from reference TRBV25-1 and TRBJ2-2): EADIYQTPRYLVIGTGKKITLECSQTMGHDKMYWYQQDPGMELHLIHYSYGVNSTEKGDLSSESTVSRIRTEHFPLTLESARPSHTSQYLCASSSGELFFGEGSRLTVL.

The chain carries TRBV11-2 and TRBJ1-1; the match to TRBD1 covers 8 bases. Germline V CDR1 and CDR2: SGHAT, FQNNGV. The J segment lost 2 bases and the V segment lost 10 bases, leaving 6 bases of the junction unmatched. There are 13 residues in the CDR3. As DNA, the CDR3 is TGTGCCACCCTGGACAGGGCCAACACTGAAGCTTTCTTT. Its translation: CATLDRANTEAFF.

V is TRBV20-1 and J is TRBJ1-1, with 10 bases that match TRBD1. Germline V gives CDR1 DFQATT, CDR2 SNEGSKA (reference sequence). This CDR3 contains 16 residues. The ends lost 0 bases at V and 5 bases at J; junction bases unmatched: 9. The CDR3 here is CSARDRDRGLATEAFF. In nucleotides, the CDR3 is TGCAGTGCTAGAGATAGGGACAGGGGATTAGCAACTGAAGCTTTCTTT.

This chain links TRBV6-1 with TRBJ1-2; D is possibly TRBD1 (6 bases). CDR1 MNHNS and CDR2 SASEGT come from the germline V gene. The germline V and J ends were trimmed by 6 bases and 2 bases, with 16 bases remaining between them. There are 15 residues in the CDR3. This chain's CDR3 is CASSIQGFSNYGYTF. The CDR3 coding sequence is TGTGCCAGCAGCATACAGGGATTTTCGAACTATGGCTACACCTTC.

The chain links TRBV20-1 to TRBJ2-2, with 9 bases that match TRBD1. The V and J ends lost 5 bases and 4 bases, in that order; junction bases with no gene match: 8. CDR3 length equals 15 residues. Germline V gene data show CDR1 as DFQATT and CDR2 as SNEGSKA (reference sequence). The CDR3 DNA reads as TGCAGTGCTCCCCGAGGACAGGGGCTCACCGGGGAGCTGTTTTTT. This sequence encodes CSAPRGQGLTGELFF.

This clone is medium-sized. The chain recombines TRBV12-3 or TRBV12-4 with TRBJ1-1; the D is unclear. This CDR3 has 12 amino acids. Trimming shortened V by 1 base and J by 5 bases, and 5 bases separated the two germline ends. CDR3 loop: CASSLVGTEAFF. The CDR3 nucleotides are TGTGCCAGCAGTTTAGTGGGGACTGAAGCTTTCTTT.

There are many counts of this clone. The chain joins TRBV11-3 to TRBJ2-5; 10 nucleotides match TRBD2. This CDR3 is built from 13 residues. Germline V lookup: CDR1 SGHNT, CDR2 YENEEA. The V gene end was trimmed by 5 bases and the J gene end by 13 bases; junction bases not matched to a gene: 10. The CDR3 sequence: CASSVDGTSVMYF. In DNA, the CDR3 is TGTGCCAGCAGCGTCGACGGGACTAGCGTTATGTACTTC.

The CDR3 spells CAFYSGTYNEQFF. The CDR3 DNA follows: TGTGCCTTTTATAGCGGGACGTACAATGAGCAGTTCTTC. V and J are TRBV30 and TRBJ2-1; TRBD2 agrees at 8 bases. Germline CDR1 reads GTSNPN; CDR2 reads SVGIG (reference sequence). V dropped 7 bases and J dropped 4; count of bases not matched to a gene: 6. The CDR3 extends over 13 amino acids. The variable domain in full, with the rest retrieved from reference TRBV30 and TRBJ2-1, is SQTIHQWPATLVQPVGSPLSLECTVEGTSNPNLYWYRQAAGRGLQLLFYSVGIGQISSEVPQNLSASRPQDRQFILSSKKLLLSDSGFYLCAFYSGTYNEQFFGPGTRLTVL.

This clone was seen at least ten times. This sequence joins TRBV28 and TRBJ1-6; D not certain. The CDR3 extends over 11 amino acids. Germline CDR1 is MDHEN and CDR2 is SYDVKM. V was trimmed by 6 bases and J by 7 bases, leaving 4 bases between them. CDR3 nucleotide sequence: TGTGCCAGCAGCAGGAATTCACCCCTCCACTTT. Its translation is CASSRNSPLHF.

Only a few counts were recorded for this clone. The chain links TRBV2 to TRBJ1-6; D remains unclear. The germline V and J ends were trimmed by 4 bases and 9 bases, with 10 bases remaining between them. The CDR3 is 13 amino acids. Germline V gene sequence: CDR1 SNHLY, CDR2 FYNNEI. CDR3 in amino acids: CASSAFRGSPLHF. Here the CDR3 DNA reads TGTGCCAGCAGTGCTTTTCGCGGTTCACCCCTCCACTTT.

J is TRBJ2-1 and V is TRBV27; D is perhaps TRBD2 (6 bases). This CDR3 region has 16 residues. V was pared by 7 bases and J by 7 bases, with 23 bases between. The germline V gene encodes CDR1 MNHEY and CDR2 SMNVEV (reference sequence). This CDR3 is CASILPTNPGGNEQFF. The CDR3 nucleotides are TGTGCCAGCATCCTTCCGACTAATCCCGGGGGAAATGAGCAGTTCTTC.

The gene calls are TRBV6-1 and TRBJ1-5; tentatively, D is TRBD1 (5 bases). The CDR3 has 14 residues. V lost 4 bases and J 5 bases, leaving 12 bases between the germline ends. Germline V CDR1 and CDR2: MNHNS, SASEGT. CDR3 sequence: CASSVGGSDQPQHF. The CDR3 DNA reads TGTGCCAGCAGTGTGGGGGGGAGCGATCAGCCCCAGCATTTT.

This sequence joins TRBV6-1 and TRBJ2-7; possibly TRBD1 for D (5 bases). CDR1 MNHNS and CDR2 SASEGT come from the germline V gene. V was pared by 8 bases and J by 4 bases, with 9 bases between. The CDR3 is 11 amino acids. CDR3 sequence: CASAQGYEQYF. The CDR3 DNA reads as TGTGCCAGCGCCCAGGGATACGAGCAGTACTTC.

This clone was seen only a few times. V gene TRBV28 combines with J gene TRBJ2-2; no clear D gene. This CDR3 has 14 residues. V lost 5 bases and J lost 5, with 12 bases in between. Germline V lookup: CDR1 MDHEN, CDR2 SYDVKM. Here the CDR3 reads CASSGPMGTGELFF. CDR3 DNA: TGTGCCAGCAGTGGTCCCATGGGGACCGGGGAGCTGTTTTTT. Complete variable domain (other parts from reference TRBV28 and TRBJ2-2): DVKVTQSSRYLVKRTGEKVFLECVQDMDHENMFWYRQDPGLGLRLIYFSYDVKMKEKGDIPEGYSVSREKKERFSLILESASTNQTSMYLCASSGPMGTGELFFGEGSRLTVL.

This clone was seen many times. Other DNA sequences within the sample encode an identical CDR3. The CDR3 loop is CASSLIGSQSYNEQFF. The DNA of the CDR3 is TGTGCCAGCAGTTTAATTGGCAGCCAATCCTACAATGAGCAGTTCTTC. J is TRBJ2-1 and V is TRBV27; D is undetermined. CDR1 is MNHEY, CDR2 SMNVEV, per germline (reference sequence). Trimming cost V 2 bases and J 1 base, with 12 bases left between them. The CDR3 has 16 residues.

The chain couples TRBV7-2 to TRBJ1-2; 9 bases fit TRBD1. Unmatched junction bases numbered 7, after V lost 4 bases and J lost 4 bases. This CDR3 spans 15 amino acids. From germline, CDR1 is SGHTA and CDR2 FQGNSA. The CDR3 spells CASSSQQGAIYGYTF. The CDR3 DNA sequence: TGTGCCAGCAGCTCGCAACAGGGGGCGATCTATGGCTACACCTTC.

There are a few counts of this clone. The chain carries TRBV15 and TRBJ2-3; no clear D. Germline V gene data show CDR1 as LNHNV and CDR2 as YYDKDF (reference sequence). The V end was cut by 0 bases, the J end by 9 bases, with 7 bases between. The CDR3 extends over 12 amino acids. The CDR3: CATSRDFMTQYF. The CDR3 DNA reads as TGTGCCACCAGCAGAGATTTTATGACGCAGTATTTT.

By its share, this clone is medium-sized (0.01 to 0.1%). This sequence joins TRBV20-1 and TRBJ1-2, with TRBD1 identical over 7 bases. Germline V gene lookup returns CDR1 DFQATT and CDR2 SNEGSKA (reference sequence). This CDR3 is built from 14 residues. J was trimmed by 5 bases and V by 2 bases; bases with no gene match: 8. CDR3 sequence reads: CSARHSTGVYGYTF. DNA of the CDR3: TGCAGTGCTAGACACTCTACAGGGGTTTATGGCTACACCTTC.

This clone was seen a few times. The chain is built from TRBV6-1 and TRBJ1-5; no clear D gene. Germline V gene data show CDR1 as MNHNS and CDR2 as SASEGT. The CDR3 runs 13 residues. V gave up 8 bases and J gave up 4 bases, with 12 bases separating them. CDR3 in amino acids: CASQPGANQPQHF. DNA of the CDR3: TGTGCCAGCCAACCGGGAGCAAATCAGCCCCAGCATTTT.

By sample fraction, this clone is medium-sized. The chain combines TRBV6-5 with TRBJ1-3; D unclear. Germline-derived CDR1 and CDR2 are MNHEY and SVGAGI. This CDR3 spans 13 amino acids. The V end was cut by 2 bases, the J end by 4 bases, with 6 bases between. This chain's CDR3 is CASSYGEGNTIYF. CDR3 nucleotide sequence: TGTGCCAGCAGTTACGGGGAAGGAAACACCATATATTTT.

This clone came up a few times. This chain links TRBV20-1 with TRBJ2-2; 10 positions agree with TRBD2. V shed 1 base and J 4 bases; nucleotides not matched to a gene: 9. CDR1 and CDR2 from the germline V gene are DFQATT and SNEGSKA (reference sequence). The CDR3 extends over 17 amino acids. The CDR3, as DNA: TGCAGTGCTAGAGGGTCTGCTAGCGGGAGCGGCACCGGGGAGCTGTTTTTT. As protein: CSARGSASGSGTGELFF.

In this sample, this clone turned up a few times. The V and J genes are TRBV28 and TRBJ1-5; 9 nucleotides align to TRBD1. This CDR3 region has 14 residues. Germline loops: CDR1 MDHEN, CDR2 SYDVKM. Trimming at V came to 4 bases and at J to 6 bases, leaving 4 bases not matched to a gene. Here the CDR3 DNA reads TGTGCCAGCAGTTGGGGGACAGGGAGTCAGCCCCAGCATTTT. Amino acids: CASSWGTGSQPQHF. Together with reference TRBV28 and TRBJ1-5, the CDR3 gives the full variable domain: DVKVTQSSRYLVKRTGEKVFLECVQDMDHENMFWYRQDPGLGLRLIYFSYDVKMKEKGDIPEGYSVSREKKERFSLILESASTNQTSMYLCASSWGTGSQPQHFGDGTRLSIL.

The V call is TRBV12-3 or TRBV12-4, the J call TRBJ2-1; 7 bases align to TRBD2. Trimming removed 3 bases from V and 5 bases from J; junction bases left unmatched: 4. The CDR3 spans 14 residues. In DNA form, the CDR3 reads TGTGCCAGCAGTTTTATCCTAGCGGACAATGAGCAGTTCTTC. Translating it yields CASSFILADNEQFF.

By share, this clone ranks as large. The chain uses TRBV6-1 and TRBJ2-7; 10 bases are a match to TRBD1. The junction had 12 bases not matched to a gene; V was cut back by 7 bases and J by 3 bases. The germline CDR1 and CDR2 sequences are MNHNS and SASEGT. There are 16 residues in the CDR3. The CDR3 bases are TGTGCCAGCATCACCCCGGGACAGGGGACGATCTACGAGCAGTACTTC. It is translated as CASITPGQGTIYEQYF.